The 11 T cell receptor beta chains listed next were all sequenced from one sample in a study of control samples from healthy donors and cancer patients. Data came from immunoSEQ multiplex PCR; TCRdb stores just in-frame clones and leaves some out. The sample lists approximately 88,000 clones; about 89% were seen once. Material for sequencing was blood. These receptors originate from a woman in her thirties in good health.

This chain uses TRBV13 with TRBJ2-2; unclear D gene. CDR3 size: 15 residues. Germline CDR1 and CDR2: PRHDT and FYEKMQ (reference sequence). The germline V and J ends were trimmed by 5 bases and 7 bases, with 17 bases remaining between them. This chain's CDR3 is CASSLPTLDGGELFF. In DNA, the CDR3 is TGTGCCAGCAGCCTACCGACCCTTGACGGCGGGGAGCTGTTTTTT.

The chain has TRBV5-4 and TRBJ2-7; D is unclear. V shed 4 bases and J shed 6 bases, with 11 bases lying between them. CDR3 length equals 12 residues. Germline lookup yields CDR1 SGHNT and CDR2 YYREEE (reference sequence). CDR3 loop: CASSPPGREQYF. CDR3 bases: TGTGCCAGCAGCCCTCCGGGTCGCGAGCAGTACTTC.

V is TRBV19 and J is TRBJ1-1; D is undetermined. The V end lost 7 bases, the J end lost 3 bases, and 9 bases lay between the germline ends. Germline V gene lookup returns CDR1 LNHDA and CDR2 SQIVND (reference sequence). This CDR3 is built from 12 residues. Here the CDR3 reads CASKEEYTEAFF. In nucleotides, the CDR3 is TGTGCCAGTAAGGAGGAGTACACTGAAGCTTTCTTT.

This chain links TRBV27 with TRBJ2-1; 7 positions match TRBD1. This CDR3 has 14 residues. Germline loops: CDR1 MNHEY, CDR2 SMNVEV (reference sequence). Unmatched junction bases numbered 6, after V lost 6 bases and J lost 4 bases. This chain's CDR3 is CASRSGTAYNEQFF. The CDR3 region has the DNA TGTGCCAGCAGATCCGGGACAGCTTACAATGAGCAGTTCTTC.

This chain joins TRBV18 and TRBJ2-4; D call uncertain. The CDR3 is 13 amino acids. Germline V gene data show CDR1 as KGHSH and CDR2 as LQKENI. V was shortened by 0 bases and J by 6 bases, with 6 bases between the two germline ends. CDR3 sequence: CASSPPTANIQYF. The CDR3 coding sequence is TGTGCCAGCTCACCACCAACGGCAAACATTCAGTACTTC.

V and J are TRBV3-1 (or the pseudogene TRBV3-2) and TRBJ1-4, with a possible D match to TRBD1 (6 bases). The CDR3 contains 16 residues. Germline V lookup: CDR1 LGHDT, CDR2 YNNKEL (reference sequence). The V gene lost 6 bases and the J gene lost 5 bases, with 19 bases spanning the gap. CDR3 amino acids: CASSLKTGGPNEKLFF. The DNA for the CDR3 is TGTGCCAGCAGTCTCAAAACCGGGGGCCCGAATGAAAAACTGTTTTTT.

The rearrangement joins TRBV7-6 to TRBJ1-4, with TRBD1 matching over 8 bases. The germline V gene encodes CDR1 SGHVS and CDR2 FNYEAQ. Trimming at V came to 5 bases and at J to 7 bases, leaving 9 bases not matched to a gene. The CDR3 spans 15 residues. The CDR3 reads CASSVLTGGGEKLFF. The CDR3 region has the DNA TGTGCCAGCAGCGTACTTACAGGGGGGGGTGAAAAACTGTTTTTT.

The rearrangement joins TRBV7-9 to TRBJ1-4; D ambiguous. The length of the CDR3 is 15 residues. Per germline, CDR1 SEHNR and CDR2 FQNEAQ (reference sequence). With 5 bases removed from V and 4 bases from J, the gap between germline ends came to 14 bases. DNA of the CDR3: TGTGCCAGCAGCCCTCAACTATCCTTTAATGAAAAACTGTTTTTT. It is translated as CASSPQLSFNEKLFF.

This chain links TRBV12-5 with TRBJ1-1; D gene ambiguous. Germline CDR1 reads LGHNT; CDR2 reads FRNRAP. The CDR3 consists of 15 residues. Trimming shortened V by 7 bases and J by 0 bases, and 15 bases separated the two germline ends. CDR3: CASVKSSGLNTEAFF. The CDR3 DNA reads as TGTGCTAGTGTAAAAAGTAGTGGTTTGAACACTGAAGCTTTCTTT.

The rearrangement joins TRBV24-1 to TRBJ1-5, with 10 bases lining up with TRBD1. Looked up from germline, CDR1 is KGHDR and CDR2 is SFDVKD. V lost 9 bases to trimming and J lost 6 bases; unmatched junction nucleotides: 4. There are 13 residues in the CDR3. The CDR3 region is CATGTGDSQPQHF. In nucleotides, the CDR3 is TGTGCCACCGGGACAGGGGATAGTCAGCCCCAGCATTTT.

The V and J genes are TRBV5-4 and TRBJ2-1; D is uncertain. CDR1 is SGHNT and CDR2 is YYREEE in the germline V gene (reference sequence). The CDR3 is made up of 13 amino acids. V lost 5 bases to trimming and J lost 2 bases, with 8 bases between them. CDR3 sequence reads: CASRPDPYNEQFF. For the CDR3, the DNA is TGTGCCAGCAGACCAGACCCCTACAATGAGCAGTTCTTC.